This is a list of T cell receptor beta chains from one sample in a study of cytomegalovirus exposure and HLA in healthy donors. The assay was immunoSEQ multiplex PCR, and TCRdb's table has in-frame clones only and misses some. The sample has about 98,000 clones, approximately 74% seen once. Sequencing input: PBMCs. All receptors come from a male donor in good health and CMV-seronegative. The CDR3 runs from the conserved cysteine through the conserved F or W. A D gene is named only where the DNA matches it firmly. The size of a clone is reported for some rows only, either as once, few or many, or as a class for expanded clones.

cdr3_aa cdr3_nt d_call v_call clone_size j_call
CASSLGKTGNSYEQYF TGTGCCAGCAGCTTAGGGAAGACAGGTAACTCCTACGAGCAGTACTTC . TRBV7-9 . TRBJ2-7
CASSQEMGASGRIVQETQYF TGTGCCAGCAGCCAAGAGATGGGGGCTAGCGGGAGAATCGTACAAGAGACCCAGTACTTC TRBD2 TRBV4-2 few TRBJ2-5
CASSLAGPSEQYF TGTGCCAGCAGTTTAGCGGGACCCTCCGAGCAGTACTTC . TRBV28 few TRBJ2-7
CATSRPGPDTQYF TGTGCCACCAGCAGGCCAGGGCCAGATACGCAGTATTTT . TRBV15 . TRBJ2-3
CASSFDPLRGEQYF TGTGCCAGCAGCTTTGATCCCCTACGAGGCGAGCAGTACTTC . TRBV5-4 . TRBJ2-7
CASSLIGGNQPQHF TGTGCCAGCAGCTTAATTGGAGGCAATCAGCCCCAGCATTTT . TRBV6-5 . TRBJ1-5
CASSPSTGTGIETQYF TGTGCCAGCAGTCCGTCGACAGGAACAGGGATAGAGACCCAGTACTTC . TRBV27 . TRBJ2-5
CASSLASGYNYEQYF TGTGCCAGCAGCTTAGCTAGCGGGTACAATTACGAGCAGTACTTC TRBD2 TRBV7-2 . TRBJ2-7
CAWHRGLRNTGELFF TGTGCCTGGCACAGGGGGCTTAGGAACACCGGGGAGCTGTTTTTT TRBD1 TRBV30 few TRBJ2-2
CASSLGRRDTQYF TGTGCCAGCAGCTTAGGCCGGAGAGATACGCAGTATTTT . TRBV7-2 . TRBJ2-3
CASSLFGGVTYEQYF TGTGCCAGCAGTCTTTTCGGCGGGGTAACCTACGAGCAGTACTTC . TRBV28 . TRBJ2-7
CSTGLAGGETQYF TGCAGCACTGGACTAGCGGGAGGGGAGACCCAGTACTTC TRBD2 TRBV29-1 once TRBJ2-5
CASSQGAGGLGEKLFF TGCGCCAGCAGCCAAGGAGCGGGAGGTTTGGGAGAAAAACTGTTTTTT . TRBV4-3 few TRBJ1-4
CASNGGSNTEAFF TGTGCCAGCAATGGCGGATCGAACACTGAAGCTTTCTTT . TRBV6-4 . TRBJ1-1
CSARSGEAYGYTF TGCAGCGCTCGATCGGGTGAGGCGTATGGCTACACCTTC . TRBV29-1 . TRBJ1-2
CASSQEPLVGSGYEQYF TGCGCCAGCAGCCAAGAGCCTCTAGTCGGGAGTGGCTACGAGCAGTACTTC . TRBV4-1 . TRBJ2-7
CASSTTGGHNEQFF TGTGCCAGCAGCACGACAGGGGGGCACAATGAGCAGTTCTTC TRBD1 TRBV6-1 . TRBJ2-1
CASSAWTGSGANVLTF TGTGCCAGCAGTGCCTGGACAGGGTCTGGGGCCAACGTCCTGACTTTC TRBD1 TRBV28 once TRBJ2-6
CASSFSPQGGNEKLFF TGTGCCAGCAGTTTCTCGCCCCAGGGAGGTAATGAAAAACTGTTTTTT . TRBV27 . TRBJ1-4
CASSTRQRGNEQFF TGTGCCAGCAGCACCAGACAGAGGGGGAATGAGCAGTTCTTC . TRBV7-9 . TRBJ2-1
CASSEPDRGEQYF TGTGCCAGCAGCGAGCCCGACAGGGGCGAGCAGTACTTC TRBD1 TRBV5-4 few TRBJ2-7
CASHLGPNEKLFF TGTGCCAGCCACCTGGGCCCGAATGAAAAACTGTTTTTT . TRBV5-4 once TRBJ1-4
CATIPTGSSYNEQFF TGTGCCACTATTCCGACAGGGAGCTCCTACAATGAGCAGTTCTTC TRBD1 TRBV19 . TRBJ2-1
CASSFTANTEAFF TGTGCCAGCAGTTTTACAGCGAACACTGAAGCTTTCTTT . TRBV28 few TRBJ1-1
CAIGTSQETQYF TGTGCCATCGGGACTTCGCAAGAGACCCAGTACTTC . TRBV10-3 . TRBJ2-5
CASSTGTNTEAFF TGTGCCAGCAGTACAGGGACGAACACTGAAGCTTTCTTT . TRBV2 . TRBJ1-1
CASSVGADNYGYTF TGTGCCAGCAGCGTAGGGGCAGATAACTATGGCTACACCTTC . TRBV9 few TRBJ1-2
CASSVSGRQSEQYF TGTGCCAGCAGTGTTAGCGGGAGGCAGAGCGAGCAGTACTTC TRBD2 TRBV25-1 . TRBJ2-7
CASSQEFAVFYEQYF TGTGCCAGCAGCCAAGAGTTCGCGGTTTTCTACGAGCAGTACTTC . TRBV4-2 . TRBJ2-7
CASSSPGLSYEQYF TGTGCCAGCAGCTCCCCGGGACTTTCCTACGAGCAGTACTTC . TRBV5-6 . TRBJ2-7
CASTGQIYEQYF TGCGCCAGCACCGGACAGATCTACGAGCAGTACTTC . TRBV10-1 . TRBJ2-7
CASSFSSSGTPEQFF TGTGCCAGCAGCTTTTCGTCTAGCGGGACTCCTGAGCAGTTCTTC TRBD2 TRBV7-9 . TRBJ2-1
CASSPGDSEAFF TGTGCCAGTAGTCCGGGGGACAGCGAAGCTTTCTTT TRBD1 TRBV19 . TRBJ1-1
CSVDVVLTEAFF TGCAGCGTTGATGTAGTGTTAACTGAAGCTTTCTTT . TRBV29-1 . TRBJ1-1
CASTGQGRNEQYF TGTGCCAGCACGGGACAGGGTAGGAACGAGCAGTACTTC TRBD1 TRBV28 once TRBJ2-7
CASSLVSKETQYF TGTGCCAGCAGCTTAGTTTCTAAAGAGACCCAGTACTTC . TRBV7-9 . TRBJ2-5